What follows are 18 T cell receptor beta chains derived from one specimen sequenced in a study of T cell clonality in common variable immunodeficiency. The table came from immunoSEQ multiplex PCR; TCRdb's copy has only in-frame clones and leaves some out. This sample carries around 60,000 clones, none of them present only once. Sequencing used peripheral blood mononuclear cells. The receptors here all came from a person aged 18 to 70 in good health.

Ten or more counts support this clone. The read halts 3 residues ahead of the CDR3 end, with the missing end drawn from the germline J gene. This chain connects TRBV6-1 to TRBJ1-5; 9 nucleotides agree with TRBD1. CDR1 and CDR2 (germline): MNHNS, SASEGT. The length of the CDR3 is 15 residues. V gave up 0 bases and J gave up 6 bases; unmatched junction bases: 3. CDR3 residues: CASSEAQGASQPQHF. The DNA read from the CDR3 is TGTGCCAGCAGTGAAGCACAGGGGGCGAGTCAGCCC.

This clone was observed at least ten times. CDR3 bases read: TGCGCCAGCAGCTTGGCGGGGACAGCGAACACCGGGGAG. As protein: CASSLAGTANTGE. The complete CDR3 protein is CASSLAGTANTGELFF. The chain carries TRBV5-1 and TRBJ2-2, with 7 positions matching TRBD1. The read finishes 3 residues shy of the CDR3 end, and the germline J gene is used to complete it. Germline loops: CDR1 SGHRS, CDR2 YFSETQ. V lost 0 bases to trimming and J lost 0 bases; unmatched junction nucleotides: 2. This CDR3 is 16 amino acids long.

This clone was counted ten times or more. The read is 3 residues too short to cover the CDR3 end, so that end is filled in from the germline J gene. V gene TRBV11-2 combines with J gene TRBJ1-2; TRBD1 is a possible D gene (6 bases). V was cut by 5 bases and J by 3 bases, with 16 bases left in between. The CDR3 contains 15 residues. The germline gives CDR1 SGHAT, CDR2 FQNNGV. CDR3: CASSLGPEGDYGYTF. The covered CDR3 bases are TGTGCCAGCAGCCTCGGTCCTGAGGGGGACTATGGC.

This clone was seen at least ten times. The read terminates 3 residues before the CDR3 end, so the remaining end is supplied by the germline J gene. V gene TRBV19 combines with J gene TRBJ1-4; D is uncertain. CDR1 is LNHDA and CDR2 is SQIVND in the germline V gene (reference sequence). The CDR3 loop spans 12 amino acids. V lost 3 bases, J lost 8 bases, and 7 bases lay in between. CDR3 amino acids: CASSIGTEKLFF. The part of the CDR3 DNA that was read is TGTGCCAGTAGTATCGGTACGGAAAAA. Combining the CDR3 with reference TRBV19 and TRBJ1-4 gives the whole variable domain DGGITQSPKYLFRKEGQNVTLSCEQNLNHDAMYWYRQDPGQGLRLIYYSQIVNDFQKGDIAEGYSVSREKKESFPLTVTSAQKNPTAFYLCASSIGTEKLFFGSGTQLSVL.

At least ten counts were recorded for this clone. CDR3 DNA (partial): TGTGCCATCAGCGGGACAACCCAAGAGACC. The encoded protein is CAISGTTQET. In full, the CDR3 reads CAISGTTQETQYF. V and J are TRBV10-3 and TRBJ2-5; TRBD1 might be the D (6 bases). The CDR3 is cut off 3 residues early in the read; its end comes from the germline J gene. The V gene's germline CDR1 is ENHRY and CDR2 SYGVKD. With 6 bases removed from V and 1 base from J, the gap between germline ends came to 9 bases. CDR3 size: 13 residues.

This clone was observed at least ten times. The read ends 3 residues shy of where the CDR3 ends; the end is completed using the germline J gene. The gene calls are TRBV20-1 and TRBJ2-3, with TRBD2 matching over 9 bases. V lost 4 bases and J lost 5; bases outside the gene matches: 13. The CDR3 is 16 amino acids. CDR1 and CDR2 from the germline V gene are DFQATT and SNEGSKA (reference sequence). The sequenced part of the CDR3 DNA is TGCAGTGCTACGAGGGGTAGCGGGAGATCTGGAGATACG. It specifies CSATRGSGRSGDT. The whole CDR3 reads CSATRGSGRSGDTQYF.

This clone has ten or more counts. The CDR3 is cut off 3 residues early in the read; its end comes from the germline J gene. The chain links TRBV19 to TRBJ1-1; 8 bases match TRBD1. The V and J ends lost 8 bases and 2 bases, in that order; junction bases with no gene match: 10. The length of the CDR3 is 15 residues. CDR1 is LNHDA and CDR2 is SQIVND in the germline V gene (reference sequence). The CDR3 DNA, read in part, is TGTGCCAGTTGTACTTCAGGGGGCAGAAACACTGAA. It yields the protein CASCTSGGRNTE. The entire CDR3 protein reads CASCTSGGRNTEAFF.

This clone was counted ten times or more. The read finishes 3 residues shy of the CDR3 end, and the germline J gene is used to complete it. The V call is TRBV7-3, the J call TRBJ2-1, with a tentative D call TRBD2 (6 bases). The CDR3 has 12 amino acids. V was shortened by 7 bases and J by 9 bases, with 13 bases between the two germline ends. CDR1 is SGHTA, CDR2 FQGTGA, per germline. This chain's CDR3 is CASNSGQAEQFF. CDR3 DNA, as far as it was read: TGTGCCAGCAACAGCGGGCAGGCTGAG. Combining the CDR3 with reference TRBV7-3 and TRBJ2-1 gives the whole variable domain GAGVSQTPSNKVTEKGKYVELRCDPISGHTALYWYRQSLGQGPEFLIYFQGTGAADDSGLPNDRFFAVRPEGSVSTLKIQRTERGDSAVYLCASNSGQAEQFFGPGTRLTVL.

This clone was found many times. The CDR3 is cut off 3 residues early in the read; its end comes from the germline J gene. The rearrangement joins TRBV5-8 to TRBJ1-5, with unresolved D. Trimming shortened V by 1 base and J by 0 bases, and 8 bases separated the two germline ends. CDR3 length: 15 residues. Looked up from germline, CDR1 is SGHTS and CDR2 is YDEGEE. The CDR3: CASSLSRYSNQPQHF. Incomplete CDR3 DNA: TGTGCCAGCAGCTTGTCCAGGTATAGCAATCAGCCC. The whole variable domain, remainder taken from reference TRBV5-8 and TRBJ1-5, is EAGVTQSPTHLIKTRGQQATLRCSPISGHTSVYWYQQALGLGLQFLLWYDEGEERNRGNFPPRFSGRQFPNYSSELNVNALELEDSALYLCASSLSRYSNQPQHFGDGTRLSIL.

This clone was detected ten times or more. The read terminates 3 residues ahead of where the CDR3 ends, so the germline J gene completes it. The V gene is TRBV2, the J gene TRBJ1-1; D gene uncertain. Germline V gene lookup returns CDR1 SNHLY and CDR2 FYNNEI. The length of the CDR3 is 11 residues. V was cut by 2 bases and J by 7 bases, with 5 bases left in between. The DNA read from the CDR3 is TGTGCCAGCAGTGAACCTAGTGAA. Encoded protein: CASSEPSE. The full CDR3 protein reads CASSEPSEAFF.

This clone was observed many times. The read finishes 3 residues shy of the CDR3 end, and the germline J gene is used to complete it. The chain joins TRBV13 to TRBJ2-2; D gene ambiguous. The CDR3 runs to 13 residues. Trimming took off 4 bases at V and 1 base at J, with 4 bases between the two ends. The germline CDR1 and CDR2 sequences are PRHDT and FYEKMQ (reference sequence). The DNA read from the CDR3 is TGTGCCAGCAGCTACAGGAACACCGGGGAG. Translated: CASSYRNTGE. From start to end, the CDR3 is CASSYRNTGELFF.

This clone occurred many times. From the germline J gene comes the end of the CDR3, since the read stops 3 residues before it. This chain connects TRBV20-1 to TRBJ2-6; 7 nucleotides align to TRBD1. The V and J ends lost 2 bases and 0 bases, in that order; junction bases with no gene match: 7. CDR3 length equals 17 residues. CDR1 is DFQATT and CDR2 is SNEGSKA in the germline V gene (reference sequence). The CDR3 DNA, read in part, is TGCAGTGCTAGACCGGGACAGATATTCTCTGGGGCCAACGTC. Amino acids: CSARPGQIFSGANV. The whole CDR3 sequence is CSARPGQIFSGANVLTF.

The table lists this clone with many counts. The CDR3 goes on 3 residues after the read ends, and that part is filled in from the germline J gene. J is TRBJ1-2 and V is TRBV19; D is undetermined. Germline CDR1 LNHDA, CDR2 SQIVND (reference sequence). The length of the CDR3 is 14 residues. V was cut by 6 bases and J by 0 bases, with 11 bases left in between. Incomplete CDR3 DNA: TGTGCCAGTAGCACCCGGGGTGCTAACTATGGC. Translation gives CASSTRGANYG. From start to end, the CDR3 is CASSTRGANYGYTF.

This clone was seen repeatedly, ten times or more. Read sequence stops 3 residues before the CDR3 end, and the germline J gene provides the missing end. The rearrangement joins TRBV5-1 to TRBJ2-3; TRBD1 aligns across 7 bases. CDR3 length: 18 residues. CDR1 and CDR2 (germline): SGHRS, YFSETQ. The J segment lost 0 bases and the V segment lost 0 bases, leaving 10 bases of the junction unmatched. CDR3 protein: CASSLELRRDRSTDTQYF. Incomplete CDR3 DNA: TGCGCCAGCAGCTTGGAACTCCGCCGGGACAGAAGCACAGATACG.

The sample holds many counts of this clone. The read comes to an end 3 residues before the CDR3 does, leaving the germline J gene to fill in the end. This rearrangement joins TRBV10-3 to TRBJ2-3; possible D gene TRBD1, 6 bases. The CDR3 runs 12 residues. The V gene lost 7 bases and the J gene lost 1 base, with 6 bases spanning the gap. The V gene's germline CDR1 is ENHRY and CDR2 SYGVKD. The CDR3 DNA, read in part, is TGTGCCATCAAGGGGGGCACAGATACG. Its translation: CAIKGGTDT. The whole CDR3 reads CAIKGGTDTQYF.

This clone has ten or more counts. The CDR3 end falls 3 residues outside the read, so it is completed with the germline J gene. V and J are TRBV20-1 and TRBJ2-1, with 8 bases aligning to TRBD2. Germline V gene lookup returns CDR1 DFQATT and CDR2 SNEGSKA (reference sequence). J was trimmed by 6 bases and V by 4 bases; bases with no gene match: 17. The CDR3 runs 17 residues. The CDR3 here is CSATRPPRTSFGNEQFF. CDR3 DNA, as far as it was read: TGCAGTGCTACCCGACCCCCCCGGACTAGCTTCGGCAATGAG.

This clone was seen ten or more times. The read halts 3 residues ahead of the CDR3 end, with the missing end drawn from the germline J gene. The genes are TRBV11-2 and TRBJ2-4; the match to TRBD1 covers 9 bases. Germline V gives CDR1 SGHAT, CDR2 FQNNGV. The CDR3 runs to 15 residues. This CDR3 reads CASSPIYGDRVVQYF. CDR3 DNA, as far as it was read: TGTGCCAGCAGCCCGATCTATGGGGACAGGGTCGTT. The whole variable domain, remainder taken from reference TRBV11-2 and TRBJ2-4, is EAGVAQSPRYKIIEKRQSVAFWCNPISGHATLYWYQQILGQGPKLLIQFQNNGVVDDSQLPKDRFSAERLKGVDSTLKIQPAKLEDSAVYLCASSPIYGDRVVQYFGAGTRLSVL.

This clone occurred many times. The CDR3 end lies 3 residues beyond the end of the read and is filled in from the germline J gene. The genes are TRBV30 and TRBJ1-5; D possibly corresponds to TRBD1 (6 bases). This CDR3 has 15 amino acids. The V gene's germline CDR1 is GTSNPN and CDR2 SVGIG (reference sequence). This CDR3 is CAVLLDKARGQPQHF. The part of the CDR3 DNA that was read is TGTGCTGTTCTCCTCGATAAGGCAAGGGGGCAGCCC.